This T cell receptor beta chain is from a study of a mutant IDH1 vaccine in newly diagnosed glioma. Across the study: Onset of vaccination occurred 4-6 weeks following radiotherapy alone, or with temozolomide cycles. Treated patients, approximately 62% male and 37.5% female, averaged around 40 years of age.

Repertoires were generated with immunoSEQ multiplex PCR, while TCRdb's copy carries only in-frame clones and drops some. The profile shows tens of thousands of clones, 87% of them singletons. General study points: Induction of immune responses by the vaccine occurred in 85% to 95% of patients.

Germline loops: CDR1 SGDLS, CDR2 YYNGEE. The CDR3 totals 13 residues. After removal of 3 bases from V and 7 bases from J, the junction contained 6 bases not matched to a gene. As regards this clone: Its antigen is as yet unknown.

Time point described: week 5, during vaccination. Mutant IDH1 20-mer peptide, at 300 ug, made up each vaccine dose, with topical imiquimod. Donor diagnoses consisted of new WHO grade 3 or 4 IDH1-mutant, ATRX-lost astrocytomas. This sample comprised peripheral blood mononuclear cells (PBMCs), obtained from a glioma patient whose treatment included an IDH1 peptide vaccine. This receptor was taken from a woman aged 40 to 50 with glioma. Some clones in this sample may be carry-over from other donors' samples. The V call is TRBV9, the J call TRBJ2-5; TRBD1 agrees at 7 bases. The CDR3 sequence: CASSGTGERTQYF. The DNA for the CDR3 is TGTGCCAGCAGCGGTACAGGGGAAAGGACCCAGTACTTC.